Each of the 20 T cell receptor beta chains below was sequenced from the same sample in a study of human T cells and chemical hapten exposure. TCRdb reprocessed the 5' RACE reads with MiXCR, giving one entry per CDR3 protein. The sample lists 130,000 or so distinct CDR3 sequences, about 4% occurring once. RNA extraction used unfractionated whole blood as the source of total RNA. The receptors were gathered from a female donor in good health.

This clonotype was counted ten times or more. This chain uses TRBV10-3 with TRBJ2-3; 8 bases align to TRBD2. The J segment lost 2 bases and the V segment lost 0 bases, leaving 10 bases of the junction unmatched. CDR3 length equals 18 residues. CDR1 is ENHRY, CDR2 SYGVKD, per germline. The CDR3 loop is CAISESTSAGGPTDTQYF. The CDR3 coding sequence is TGTGCCATCAGTGAGTCGACTTCGGCGGGGGGCCCCACAGATACGCAGTATTTT.

The chain couples TRBV5-8 to TRBJ1-6; tentatively, D is TRBD1 (6 bases). V was clipped by 2 bases and J by 11 bases, with 14 bases between them. This CDR3 has 14 amino acids. The germline V gene has CDR1 SGHTS and CDR2 YDEGEE. The CDR3 reads CASSFRQGNAPLHF. The CDR3 bases are TGTGCCAGCAGCTTTCGGCAGGGGAATGCACCCCTCCACTTT.

This clonotype was seen at least ten times. The gene calls are TRBV6-6 and TRBJ1-1; possible D gene TRBD1, 5 bases. Germline lookup yields CDR1 MNHNY and CDR2 SVGAGI (reference sequence). The CDR3 covers 14 residues. Trimming took off 5 bases at V and 0 bases at J, with 10 bases between the two ends. In DNA, the CDR3 is TGTGCCAGCAGTCAGAGACAGCTGAACACTGAAGCTTTCTTT. Amino acid sequence: CASSQRQLNTEAFF.

This chain joins TRBV12-3 or TRBV12-4 and TRBJ2-5; the match to TRBD1 covers 8 bases. V trimming: 1 base; J trimming: 4 bases; junction bases outside the gene matches: 5. The CDR3 totals 15 residues. The CDR3 nucleotides are TGTGCCAGCAGTTTAGTTACAGGGGGTACAGAGACCCAGTACTTC. Translation gives CASSLVTGGTETQYF.

This clonotype was seen repeatedly, ten times or more. The chain links TRBV7-9 to TRBJ1-4; D remains unclear. Germline V gives CDR1 SEHNR, CDR2 FQNEAQ (reference sequence). V shed 1 base and J shed 10 bases, with 7 bases lying between them. This CDR3 comprises 12 residues. The DNA for the CDR3 is TGTGCCAGCAGCTTAGATGGGGTAAAACTGTTTTTT. It translates to CASSLDGVKLFF.

This clonotype came up a few times. This chain connects TRBV3-1 to TRBJ2-1; no firm D call. Germline CDR1 is LGHDT and CDR2 is YNNKEL (reference sequence). The CDR3 runs to 17 residues. Trimming pared 1 base from V and 1 base from J, leaving 14 bases between. CDR3 coding DNA: TGTGCCAGCAGCCAAGGTGGAATAGTCTGGTCCTACAATGAGCAGTTCTTC. Protein product: CASSQGGIVWSYNEQFF.

This clonotype was detected many times. This chain connects TRBV20-1 to TRBJ2-7, with D perhaps TRBD1 (6 bases). CDR1 is DFQATT, CDR2 SNEGSKA, per germline (reference sequence). V lost 4 bases, J lost 2 bases, and 12 bases lay in between. The CDR3 spans 13 residues. The CDR3 region has the DNA TGCAGTGCTACTCAGGGGTCCGCCTACGAGCAGTACTTC. Translation gives CSATQGSAYEQYF.

This clonotype showed up many times. V is TRBV6-5 and J is TRBJ1-1; 9 bases match TRBD1. With V trimmed by 8 bases and J by 5 bases, 12 bases remained unmatched. The CDR3 runs to 15 residues. CDR1 and CDR2 (germline): MNHEY, SVGAGI. The CDR3 spells CASQTPGTGMTEAFF. The CDR3, as DNA: TGTGCCAGCCAAACCCCCGGGACAGGGATGACTGAAGCTTTCTTT.

The genes are TRBV19 and TRBJ2-1; D could derive from TRBD1 or TRBD2 (5 bases each). The CDR3 loop spans 15 amino acids. V gave up 2 bases and J gave up 7 bases, with 15 bases separating them. CDR1 and CDR2 (germline): LNHDA, SQIVND (reference sequence). Here the CDR3 DNA reads TGTGCCAGTAGTATAAGTAGAGGGGCCGCGAATGAGCAGTTCTTC. Its translation is CASSISRGAANEQFF.

In this sample, this clonotype turned up many times. The gene calls are TRBV28 and TRBJ2-5; a weak D match, TRBD2 (6 bases). The CDR3 is made up of 14 amino acids. The ends were cut back, 2 bases at V and 5 bases at J, with 12 bases in the middle. Germline V gene data show CDR1 as MDHEN and CDR2 as SYDVKM. The CDR3 DNA reads TGTGCCAGCAGTTTAGGCCTAGCGAGGGAGACCCAGTACTTC. This encodes CASSLGLARETQYF.

The CDR3, as DNA: TGTGCCAGCAGCTTGTTGTCCGCCGGGAACACTGAAGCTTTCTTT. Translating gives CASSLLSAGNTEAFF. The rearrangement uses TRBV5-4 and TRBJ1-1; D uncertain. Germline CDR1 is SGHNT and CDR2 is YYREEE (reference sequence). There are 15 residues in the CDR3. V was shortened by 1 base and J by 1 base, with 11 bases between the two germline ends.

The chain carries TRBV19 and TRBJ2-3; 8 bases are a match to TRBD1. The ends lost 5 bases at V and 3 bases at J; junction bases unmatched: 7. CDR1 and CDR2 from the germline V gene are LNHDA and SQIVND (reference sequence). CDR3 size: 15 residues. CDR3 nucleotides: TGTGCCAGTAGTCTACAGAGACAGGGGACAGATACGCAGTATTTT. Encoded protein: CASSLQRQGTDTQYF.

This clonotype was detected ten times or more. The gene calls are TRBV9 and TRBJ2-1; a possible D gene is TRBD2 (7 bases). The CDR3 contains 16 residues. V shed 4 bases and J shed 7 bases, with 21 bases lying between them. CDR1 and CDR2 from the germline V gene are SGDLS and YYNGEE. The CDR3, as DNA: TGTGCCAGCAGCTCTCCCGAGAGGGGGACTAATAATGAGCAGTTCTTC. It encodes CASSSPERGTNNEQFF. Full variable domain (missing parts from reference TRBV9 and TRBJ2-1): DSGVTQTPKHLITATGQRVTLRCSPRSGDLSVYWYQQSLDQGLQFLIQYYNGEERAKGNILERFSAQQFPDLHSELNLSSLELGDSALYFCASSSPERGTNNEQFFGPGTRLTVL.

This clonotype was detected ten times or more. The V gene is TRBV6-6, the J gene TRBJ1-6; D unclear. The CDR3 has 15 amino acids. The germline V and J ends were trimmed by 9 bases and 0 bases, with 12 bases remaining between them. The germline V gene has CDR1 MNHNY and CDR2 SVGAGI (reference sequence). CDR3 sequence: CASMGYDSYNSPLHF. In DNA form, the CDR3 reads TGTGCCAGTATGGGATACGACTCCTATAATTCACCCCTCCACTTT.

The table lists this clonotype with a few counts. A much larger clone sits a single nucleotide away, making a read error possible. The J gene is TRBJ1-2, the V gene TRBV3-1; D not certain. The CDR3 consists of 14 residues. CDR1 and CDR2 (germline): LGHDT, YNNKEL (reference sequence). Trimming shortened V by 3 bases and J by 6 bases, and 14 bases separated the two germline ends. The CDR3 nucleotides are TGTGCCAGCAGCCATTCCGGATTTGACGATGGCTACACCTTC. It is translated as CASSHSGFDDGYTF.

This clonotype came up many times. The rearrangement uses TRBV7-2 and TRBJ2-1; 8 nucleotides line up with TRBD2. The junction had 11 bases not matched to a gene; V was cut back by 1 base and J by 9 bases. Germline V lookup: CDR1 SGHTA, CDR2 FQGNSA. This CDR3 is built from 16 residues. The CDR3 bases are TGTGCCAGCAGCTTAGTATCCTCGGGGGGGCTAGGTGAGCAGTTCTTC. It translates to CASSLVSSGGLGEQFF.

This clonotype was counted at least ten times. This rearrangement joins TRBV15 to TRBJ1-3; D uncertain. The germline V gene has CDR1 LNHNV and CDR2 YYDKDF (reference sequence). With 1 base removed from V and 16 bases from J, the gap between germline ends came to 14 bases. The CDR3 spans 12 residues. The CDR3 loop is CATSRGRIGIYF. CDR3 nucleotide sequence: TGTGCCACCAGCAGAGGAAGGATCGGCATTTATTTT.

The CDR3 loop reads CASSLAGNEQFF. The CDR3 DNA reads TGTGCCAGCAGCTTAGCTGGTAATGAGCAGTTCTTC. The chain is built from TRBV11-2 and TRBJ2-1; D is uncertain. The CDR3 runs 12 residues. V lost 1 base to trimming and J lost 7 bases, with 5 bases between them. Germline V gives CDR1 SGHAT, CDR2 FQNNGV.

This clonotype was picked up many times. The CDR3 DNA sequence: TGTGCCAGCAGTGATGTGCTAGCCCGATTGAGCACAGATACGCAGTATTTT. Translated, it gives CASSDVLARLSTDTQYF. This rearrangement joins TRBV2 to TRBJ2-3, with TRBD2 as a possible D gene (5 bases). The V end was cut by 3 bases, the J end by 0 bases, with 16 bases between. Per the germline V gene, CDR1 is SNHLY and CDR2 is FYNNEI. The CDR3 loop spans 17 amino acids.

This clonotype was observed at least ten times. The chain employs TRBV7-9 and TRBJ2-7; D is ambiguous. This CDR3 contains 15 residues. V was shortened by 4 bases and J by 4 bases, with 17 bases between the two germline ends. CDR1 and CDR2 from the germline V gene are SEHNR and FQNEAQ (reference sequence). The CDR3 coding sequence is TGTGCCAGCAGCTCGGACCGAGGAAGGAGATACGAGCAGTACTTC. Encoded protein: CASSSDRGRRYEQYF.